This T cell receptor (beta chain) was obtained from a study of Ad26.COV2.S vaccination and SARS-CoV-2 variants. The treatment: 15 to 20 received Ad26.COV2.S at low or high dose, single or two shots; several received placebo; per-sample allocation not given. Each sample was drawn 63 days after the first injection (of vaccine or placebo). The assay was immunoSEQ multiplex PCR, and TCRdb's table has in-frame clones only and misses some. The table records 300,000 to 400,000 clones, approximately 86% of them present only once. About this clone itself: The antigen is not known.

Notes on the study in general: Among vaccine recipients, spike-specific TCR breadth exceeded that of placebo recipients.

Per germline, CDR1 SGHVS and CDR2 FQNEAQ. The CDR3 spans 11 residues. V shed 5 bases and J shed 4 bases, with 6 bases lying between them. This material consisted of peripheral blood, taken in a trial of Ad26.COV2.S vaccine versus placebo. The TCR sequence derives from a person between 18 and 65 years old who received the Ad26.COV2.S COVID-19 vaccine or a placebo. The chain employs TRBV7-8 and TRBJ2-7; unclear D gene. In nucleotides, the CDR3 is TGTGCCAGCAGCAACAAGTACGAGCAGTACTTC. Translating gives CASSNKYEQYF.